This T cell receptor (beta chain) was obtained from a study of human T cells and chemical hapten exposure. Overall study: Per-sample TCR yield variation was attributed mainly to small pooled library volume differences.

This clonotype has a count of ten or more. Its antigen remains unknown. Individual cDNA molecules in this library carried unique molecular identifiers. Via MiXCR, TCRdb re-called the RACE reads, giving one row per CDR3 protein. Of 150,000 to 200,000 distinct CDR3 sequences listed, about 14% were seen once; the top ten hold 1.7%. Time point of the sample: patch test 1, 2 weeks after DPC sensitization. Documented treatment: therapeutic diphenylcyclopropenone sensitization with weekly scalp DPC. Unfractionated whole blood was the source from which total RNA was extracted. Study findings and constraints: Expanded TCRs grouped into significantly more large CDR3 similarity clusters than controls produced.

Sample: whole blood, taken in connection with sensitization to the hapten diphenylcyclopropenone (DPC). This TCR was recovered from a woman in her twenties or thirties with alopecia areata. Some clones in this sample may be carry-over from other donors' samples.

The CDR3 loop is CASSLAQGITGEQYF. CDR3 sequence (DNA): TGTGCCAGCAGCTTAGCGCAGGGGATAACAGGCGAGCAGTACTTC. The gene calls are TRBV7-2 and TRBJ2-7, with D tentatively TRBD1 (6 bases). This CDR3 is built from 15 residues. The V gene's germline CDR1 is SGHTA and CDR2 FQGNSA. The germline V and J ends were trimmed by 0 bases and 6 bases, with 15 bases remaining between them.